The TCR beta chain under discussion was sequenced for a study of T cells expressing NK-cell markers. On the study more broadly: One of eight sequenced donors was HCMV-seronegative; the other seven were seropositive. Regarding the study as a whole: Dominant NKG2C+ clonotypes accounted for about 1.0-8% of CD8+ T cells in a handful of donors.

Concerning this clonotype itself: Its cognate antigen is unknown.

The CDR3 sequence is 15 residues long. With UMIs, 5'RACE template switching was used to make TCR beta cDNA. Using the 5' RACE reads, TCRdb records one entry per CDR3 protein without DNA. The specimen's table records some 440,000 distinct CDR3 sequences. The clonotype originates from a woman aged 45-59 years in good health. V is TRBV21-1 and J is TRBJ2-1. TRBV21-1 is recorded as a pseudogene. The specimen sequenced was blood T cells: a sorted CD56 or NKG2C T cell subset, CD4+ or CD8+ T cells, or bulk PBMC T cells (not recorded which). The chain's CDR3 is CASSLSVDRYNEQFF.